This is a list of T cell receptor beta chains from one sample in a study of identical twins. In TCRdb, the 5' RACE reads were re-called with MiXCR into one record per CDR3 protein. The repertoire has 750,000 to 950,000 distinct CDR3 sequences, more than 9% of them found once; the top ten carry around 1.5%. These same records also appear under a second study, on yellow fever vaccine responses in identical twins.

Sequencing was performed on PBMCs. Receptors were obtained from a woman under 30 in good health. CDR3s include the opening cysteine and the closing phenylalanine or tryptophan. The order of the fields is D gene, V gene, clone size, J gene, CDR3 DNA, CDR3 protein. The D gene is left open where the match is weak. The size entry is marked missing in some rows and otherwise reads once, few, many or a size class.

TRBD2	TRBV20-1	few	TRBJ2-3	TGCAGTGCCCCCGCCCTAGCGGGGGTGCCAGATACGCAGTATTTT	CSAPALAGVPDTQYF
TRBD1	TRBV12-3/TRBV12-4	NA	TRBJ2-2	TGTGCCTGCAGTGTTCCTCCCGGGACAGGGGGAGAGAACACCGGGGAGCTGTTTTTT	CACSVPPGTGGENTGELFF
TRBD2	TRBV2	NA	TRBJ2-7	TGTGCCAGCAGTGAAGTTTCCAGCGGGAGTTACGAGCAGTACTTC	CASSEVSSGSYEQYF
NA	TRBV4-1	few	TRBJ2-3	TGCGCCAGCAGCCAAGATTCGGGGAAGGCCCTCACAGATACGCAGTATTTT	CASSQDSGKALTDTQYF
TRBD1	TRBV28	few	TRBJ2-1	TGTGCCAGCAAGGACAGGGGGCTCCTCACCTACAATGAGCAGTTCTTC	CASKDRGLLTYNEQFF
TRBD2	TRBV20-1	NA	TRBJ2-1	TGCAGTGCTAGAGATCTGGCTAGCGGGACAATCTACAATGAGCAGTTCTTC	CSARDLASGTIYNEQFF
NA	TRBV12-3/TRBV12-4	few	TRBJ2-7	TGTGCCAGCGCCGAGGGTACCACCTACGAGCAGTACTTC	CASAEGTTYEQYF
NA	TRBV7-3	NA	TRBJ2-5	TGTGCCAGCAGCCCTATGCCCCAAGAGACCCAGTACTTC	CASSPMPQETQYF
NA	TRBV12-3/TRBV12-4	many	TRBJ1-5	TGTGCCAGCAGTTTCCCTCGTCAGCCCCAGCATTTT	CASSFPRQPQHF
NA	TRBV5-6	NA	TRBJ2-7	TGTGCCAGCACCATAGCGGGACAGTCGTACGAGCAGTACTTC	CASTIAGQSYEQYF
NA	TRBV29-1	NA	TRBJ2-7	TGCAGCGTTGTAGGCGGGTATCAATACGAGCAGTACTTC	CSVVGGYQYEQYF
NA	TRBV10-2	NA	TRBJ2-7	TGCGCCAGCAGTGAGTTGGGGAACTCCTACGAGCAGTACTTC	CASSELGNSYEQYF
NA	TRBV7-9	few	TRBJ1-2	TGTGCCAGCAGCTTACAGGGTACCTATGGCTACACCTTC	CASSLQGTYGYTF
TRBD2	TRBV20-1	few	TRBJ2-3	TGCAGTGCTAGAGATGTAGCGGGTTGGGGCACAGATACGCAGTATTTT	CSARDVAGWGTDTQYF
TRBD1	TRBV5-6	few	TRBJ1-4	TGTGCCAGCAGCTTGCAGGGGGCAGCTAATGAAAAACTGTTTTTT	CASSLQGAANEKLFF